This TCR beta chain was documented in a study of monozygotic twins with inflammatory bowel disease. From its re-call of the 5' RACE reads, TCRdb lists each CDR3 protein once, without DNA. The sample has approximately 330,000 distinct CDR3 sequences; the top ten hold approximately 2%. The germline V gene has CDR1 SQVTM and CDR2 ANQGSEA. The CDR3 runs to 16 residues. The chain recombines TRBV29-1 with TRBJ2-1. This receptor was identified in a human donor with ulcerative colitis or Crohn's disease, or a healthy co-twin of an affected twin (not recorded which). The sample comprised blood. Here the CDR3 reads CSVAFIPVLATNEQFF.